This TCR beta chain derives from a study of OX40 agonist ivuxolimab in advanced cancers. Assay used: immunoSEQ multiplex PCR; TCRdb lists only in-frame clones, some missing. Among approximately 82,000 clones listed, roughly 92% were seen once. Specimen: CD4+ or CD8+ T cells sorted from blood, collected in a trial of the OX40 agonist ivuxolimab. The sequence derives from an adult with an advanced solid tumor such as melanoma, head and neck, liver or kidney cancer.

The CDR3 DNA sequence: TGCGCCAGCAGCTTGGTTCCGGGGCGTAATGAAAAACTGTTTTTT. This sequence encodes CASSLVPGRNEKLFF. The V call is TRBV5-1, the J call TRBJ1-4; a possible D gene is TRBD1 (5 bases). Trimming stripped 0 bases from V and 4 bases from J, with 10 bases between. Germline V gives CDR1 SGHRS, CDR2 YFSETQ. This CDR3 is built from 15 residues.